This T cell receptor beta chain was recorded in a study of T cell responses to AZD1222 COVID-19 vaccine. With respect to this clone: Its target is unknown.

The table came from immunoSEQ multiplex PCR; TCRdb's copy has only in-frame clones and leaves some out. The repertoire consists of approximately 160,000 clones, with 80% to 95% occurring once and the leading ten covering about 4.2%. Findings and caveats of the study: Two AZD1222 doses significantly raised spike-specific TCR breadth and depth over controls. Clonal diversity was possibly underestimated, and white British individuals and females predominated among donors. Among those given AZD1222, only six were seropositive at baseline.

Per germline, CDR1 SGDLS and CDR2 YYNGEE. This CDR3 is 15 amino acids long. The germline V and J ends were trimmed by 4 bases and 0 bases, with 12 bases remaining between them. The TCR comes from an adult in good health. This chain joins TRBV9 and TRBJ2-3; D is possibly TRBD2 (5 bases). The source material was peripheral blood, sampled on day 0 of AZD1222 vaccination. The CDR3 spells CASSFSGASTDTQYF. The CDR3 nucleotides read TGTGCCAGCAGCTTCAGCGGAGCTAGCACAGATACGCAGTATTTT.